The sequence of this T cell receptor beta chain was determined in a study of T cell clones after liver transplantation. About the research overall: TCRbeta sequencing after a pre-transplant mixed lymphocyte reaction identified graft-donor-reactive clones, later tracked in post-transplant blood. Third-party-reactive TCRbeta sequences from pre-transplant mixed lymphocyte reactions served as antigen-independent comparators.

The protocol was immunoSEQ multiplex PCR, while the TCRdb copy is restricted to in-frame clones and leaves out a portion. The sample gives roughly 72,000 clones, 80% to 85% of which show up once; 2% to 2.5% is in the top ten. Trimming at V came to 7 bases and at J to 5 bases, leaving 12 bases not matched to a gene. Germline assignment: CDR1 MNHEY and CDR2 SMNVEV (reference sequence). CDR3 length: 16 residues. The material was CD4+ T cells from blood, obtained 48 to 50 months after liver transplant. The receptor was isolated from a human patient who received a liver transplant. Some of these T cells may belong to the graft donor. The rearrangement uses TRBV27 and TRBJ2-1; 9 nucleotides align to TRBD2. CDR3 sequence reads: CASKRRAGGNDNEQFF. CDR3 DNA: TGTGCCAGCAAACGGAGGGCGGGAGGGAATGACAATGAGCAGTTCTTC.